Included here is one TCR beta chain sequence, with context. Antigen: not known. Trimming cost V 1 base and J 5 bases, with 10 bases left between them. The CDR3 sequence is 13 residues long. From germline, CDR1 is SGHKS and CDR2 YYEKEE (reference sequence). This specimen comes from a study of T cell responses to AZD1222 COVID-19 vaccine. Study outcomes and limitations: Clonal diversity was possibly underestimated, and white British individuals and females predominated among donors. At baseline, seropositivity was found in only 5 to 7 AZD1222 recipients. None of the repertoires were sampled until the peak T cell response had passed. Among vaccine-associated CD4 TCRs, coverage spanned spike, with dominance at 160-218 and 743-854.

Only in-frame clones appear in the TCRdb table, and some are missing; sequencing was by immunoSEQ multiplex PCR. The profile shows around 100,000 clones, about 87% of them singletons. The sequencing here drew on peripheral blood, taken on day 0 of AZD1222 vaccination. The receptor was derived from an adult in good health. The chain has TRBV5-5 and TRBJ2-7; D is tentatively TRBD1 or TRBD2 (6 bases each). The CDR3 DNA reads TGTGCCAGCAGCTTGTTAGGGGGGAACGAGCAGTACTTC. It is translated as CASSLLGGNEQYF.